A single sample is the source of the 8 T cell receptor beta chains below, sequenced in a study of post-analysis software for immune sequencing data (dated by TCRdb to 2013 to 2016). The study at large found these results: Four or five TRBV segments, including TRBV5-6, TRBV5-1 and TRBV20-1, were significantly more frequent in patients than controls.

Libraries were constructed by PCR. Data came from an Illumina HiSeq 2500. To reduce PCR and sequencing biases, unique molecular identifiers were built into the TCR beta cDNA libraries. The public reads were reprocessed in TCRdb via fastp at Q25 and MiXCR, keeping in-frame beta chains. Rows with one shared CDR3 protein collapse into an entry with the most common genes and DNA. This sample lists roughly 570,000 distinct CDR3 sequences; around a third were detected once. 4.5% to 7.5% of the sample belongs to the ten largest clones. These TCRs' antigens remain unknown. The sample consisted of blood. These receptor sequences come from a girl aged 2-17 years with multiple sclerosis.

A few counts support this clonotype. The rearrangement uses TRBV20-1 and TRBJ1-2, with D uncertain. The V end was cut by 3 bases, the J end by 0 bases, with 8 bases between. Per the germline V gene, CDR1 is DFQATT and CDR2 is SNEGSKA (reference sequence). CDR3 length equals 13 residues. The DNA for the CDR3 is TGCAGTGCTAGTATGGGAGCTAACTATGGCTACACCTTC. It translates to CSASMGANYGYTF.

The DNA of the CDR3 is TGTGCCAGCAGCATCGGGACAGGGGGTCCCACAGATACGCAGTATTTT. Amino acid sequence: CASSIGTGGPTDTQYF. The V gene is TRBV7-9, the J gene TRBJ2-3; TRBD1 agrees at 11 bases. V was pared by 5 bases and J by 2 bases, with 6 bases of the junction left unmatched. This CDR3 comprises 16 residues. Germline loops: CDR1 SEHNR, CDR2 FQNEAQ (reference sequence).

V is TRBV6-5 and J is TRBJ2-1; unclear D gene. Germline V gene sequence: CDR1 MNHEY, CDR2 SVGAGI. The germline V and J ends were trimmed by 7 bases and 5 bases, with 6 bases remaining between them. CDR3 size: 11 residues. The CDR3 coding sequence is TGTGCCAGCACTCGGGACAATGAGCAGTTCTTC. Protein sequence: CASTRDNEQFF.

This clonotype appeared many times. The rearrangement links TRBV9 to TRBJ2-3, with a possible D match to TRBD2 (5 bases). The CDR3 is made up of 13 amino acids. CDR1 and CDR2 (germline): SGDLS, YYNGEE. The V end lost 5 bases, the J end lost 2 bases, and 9 bases lay between the germline ends. This CDR3 reads CASSRLNTDTQYF. The CDR3 DNA follows: TGTGCCAGCAGTCGACTAAACACAGATACGCAGTATTTT.

V usage is TRBV19 and J usage is TRBJ1-2; 8 positions match TRBD1. V gave up 4 bases and J gave up 7 bases; unmatched junction bases: 2. Germline V gene sequence: CDR1 LNHDA, CDR2 SQIVND (reference sequence). This CDR3 contains 12 residues. Written as DNA, the CDR3 is TGTGCCAGTAGTAGAGGACAGGGTGGCTACACCTTC. As protein: CASSRGQGGYTF.

In its sample, this clonotype was seen a few times. This chain links TRBV20-1 with TRBJ2-3; 9 bases align to TRBD2. Germline V gives CDR1 DFQATT, CDR2 SNEGSKA (reference sequence). V shed 1 base and J 9 bases; nucleotides not matched to a gene: 2. This CDR3 contains 12 residues. The DNA of the CDR3 is TGCAGTGCTAGAGTGGGACTAGCAACGCAGTATTTT. Its translation is CSARVGLATQYF.

This clonotype was detected a few times. This chain joins TRBV5-1 and TRBJ2-3; D perhaps matches TRBD2 (7 bases). Germline CDR1 SGHRS, CDR2 YFSETQ. V lost 2 bases and J lost 8, with 12 bases in between. This CDR3 region has 13 residues. The CDR3 DNA reads TGCGCCAGCAGCTTCCCCGGGGGGCCTACGCAGTATTTT. Translation: CASSFPGGPTQYF.

This clonotype was seen more than once but under ten times. The chain combines TRBV5-5 with TRBJ2-3; D not certain. The germline V gene has CDR1 SGHKS and CDR2 YYEKEE (reference sequence). With 5 bases removed from V and 5 bases from J, the gap between germline ends came to 18 bases. This CDR3 has 15 residues. In DNA, the CDR3 is TGTGCCAGCAGTAGGAACACTCACCTACAAGATACGCAGTATTTT. This translates into CASSRNTHLQDTQYF.